This T cell receptor (beta chain) originates from a study of beta chain features in type 1 diabetes. Findings and limits, study-wide: Among patients with Type 1 diabetes, TCRB CDR3s were moderately but significantly shorter in every one of the four CD4+ subsets.

CDR3 length: 14 residues. After removal of 4 bases from V and 7 bases from J, the junction contained 2 bases not matched to a gene. Per germline, CDR1 SEHNR and CDR2 FQNEAQ (reference sequence). What was sequenced were expressed TCRB transcripts, since all of the isolated RNA had been reverse transcribed. The method was immunoSEQ multiplex PCR; TCRdb's version includes in-frame clones alone and lacks a portion of them. This sample has around 130,000 clones; roughly 10% occur once, and the top ten carry approximately 0.7%. A few counts support this clone. The antigen is not known. Other DNA sequences from this sample encode an identical CDR3 as well.

This rearrangement joins TRBV7-9 to TRBJ1-6; 9 bases align to TRBD1. This clonotype was obtained from a man in his thirties or forties with type 1 diabetes. Sequenced material: central memory CD4+ T cells from blood. DNA of the CDR3: TGTGCCAGCAGCTGGGGACAGGGAAATTCACCCCTCCACTTT. Encoded protein: CASSWGQGNSPLHF.